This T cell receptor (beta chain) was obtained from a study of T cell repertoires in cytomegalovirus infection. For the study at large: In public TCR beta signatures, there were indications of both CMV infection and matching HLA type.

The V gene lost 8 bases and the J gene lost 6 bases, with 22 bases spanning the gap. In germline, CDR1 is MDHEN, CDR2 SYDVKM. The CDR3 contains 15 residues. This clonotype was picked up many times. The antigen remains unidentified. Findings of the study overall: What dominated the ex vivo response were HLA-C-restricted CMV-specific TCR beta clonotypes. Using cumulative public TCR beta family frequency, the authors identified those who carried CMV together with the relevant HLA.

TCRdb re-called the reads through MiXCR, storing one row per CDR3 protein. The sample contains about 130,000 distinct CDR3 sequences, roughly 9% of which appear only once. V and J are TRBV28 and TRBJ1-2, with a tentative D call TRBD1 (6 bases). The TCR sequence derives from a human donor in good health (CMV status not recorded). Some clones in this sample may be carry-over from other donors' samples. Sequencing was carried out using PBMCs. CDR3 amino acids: CASDTQGKVSHGYTF. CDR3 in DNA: TGTGCCAGCGATACTCAGGGGAAAGTGAGTCATGGCTACACCTTC.